This TCR beta chain was recovered during a study of PD-1 blockade in mismatch repair-deficient tumors. In its sample, this clone was seen a few times. Profiling relied on immunoSEQ multiplex PCR, and the TCRdb table lists in-frame clones only, not all of them. This sample carries 70,000 to 95,000 clones, about 82% of them seen once, and the ten largest clones take less than 6.5%. CDR3 length: 15 amino acids. CDR1 and CDR2 (germline): WNHNN, SYGVQD (reference sequence). V was cut by 5 bases and J by 0 bases, with 11 bases left in between. The source material was peripheral blood, sampled 44 weeks after starting pembrolizumab. The chain uses TRBV10-1 and TRBJ2-4; a weak D match, TRBD2 (7 bases). This sequence was found in an adult with mismatch repair-deficient cancer. CDR3 in amino acids: CASSWGGSAKNIQYF. As DNA, the CDR3 is TGCGCCAGCAGTTGGGGGGGCTCAGCCAAAAACATTCAGTACTTC.